This T cell receptor beta chain was captured by sequencing in a study of identifying expanded T cells in peripheral blood. The V gene's germline CDR1 is MNHEY and CDR2 SMNVEV (reference sequence). The V end was cut by 3 bases, the J end by 4 bases, with 12 bases between. The CDR3 is 14 amino acids. This table comes from immunoSEQ multiplex PCR, and its TCRdb copy is limited to in-frame clones, with some not included. The sample shows 75,000 to 95,000 clones, about 91% of them seen only once. Healthy donors had no documented immune events, such as infections, while sampled. The sample was blood. This sequence joins TRBV27 and TRBJ1-1; a possible D gene is TRBD1 (5 bases). This sequence was found in a person aged 18 to 70 in good health. Here the CDR3 reads CASSFHGGATEAFF. As DNA, the CDR3 is TGTGCCAGCAGTTTCCATGGGGGTGCCACTGAAGCTTTCTTT.